This TCR beta chain was identified in a study of CD8+ T cells in alopecia areata. Study in general: Using the percentage of affected scalp area, treated patients' severity was scored. Points from the study as a whole: Whereas mice showed it more clearly, TCR sharing across patients was murkier, possibly because of HLA.

Treatment here: oral pan-JAK inhibitor, 5-10 mg twice daily. Turning to this clone: The antigen is undetermined.

The V gene end was trimmed by 0 bases and the J gene end by 5 bases; junction bases not matched to a gene: 7. CDR3 length: 16 amino acids. Looked up from germline, CDR1 is MGHDK and CDR2 is SYGVNS. Isolated RNA was reverse transcribed into cDNA used as the sequencing template. Profiled with immunoSEQ multiplex PCR; TCRdb holds only in-frame clones, not every one. Seen here are under 350,000 clones, 55% to 70% observed once, and the top ten hold about 1.8%. The sample here was CD4+ T cells sorted from blood, taken at week 24, from a patient treated with tofacitinib. The receptor was isolated from a human donor with alopecia areata. V gene TRBV25-1 combines with J gene TRBJ2-7; 10 bases match TRBD1. The CDR3 here is CASSEYIGTGAHEQYF. The CDR3, as DNA: TGTGCCAGCAGTGAATATATTGGGACAGGGGCCCACGAGCAGTACTTC.